A selection of T cell receptor beta chains follows, all from one sample in a study of response to subunit inactivated influenza vaccine. TCRdb reprocessed the RT-PCR reads via MiXCR and lists one record per CDR3 protein. Here the sample spans around 790,000 distinct CDR3 sequences, approximately 22% being singletons. The starting material was PBMCs from blood, obtained 5 days after vaccination. The receptors shown here come from a man aged 45-65 years who received an inactivated influenza vaccine. The conserved cysteine and the conserved F or W are not part of the CDR3 here.

V gene: TRBV20-1; CDR3 protein: SASLGEEETQY
V gene: TRBV20-1; CDR3 protein: SARDGTSPQETQY
V gene: TRBV19; CDR3 protein: ATGLAGGPGNEQF
V gene: TRBV6-1; CDR3 protein: ASSPRVSSYNEQF
V gene: TRBV24-1; CDR3 protein: ATSDPVRDRINEQL
V gene: TRBV5-1; CDR3 protein: ASSLEGSDYEQY
V gene: TRBV20-1; CDR3 protein: SASSGLAAQWRTSTDTQY
V gene: TRBV20-1; CDR3 protein: SAEWGSQPQH
V gene: TRBV29-1; CDR3 protein: SVGDNSYEQY
V gene: TRBV7-2; CDR3 protein: ASSKGTAYEQY
V gene: TRBV29-1; CDR3 protein: SASTTGVYEQY
V gene: TRBV25-1; CDR3 protein: ASSDGVRIGETQY
V gene: TRBV6-1; CDR3 protein: ASLSGPTGGYT
V gene: TRBV7-2; CDR3 protein: ASSHGTSGMGEQY
V gene: TRBV7-2; CDR3 protein: ASSPGLFLGEQY
V gene: TRBV18; CDR3 protein: ASSPGGQGFGGYT
V gene: TRBV29-1; CDR3 protein: SVTRDPANYGYT
V gene: TRBV2; CDR3 protein: ASNLAGLTSSYNEQF
V gene: TRBV10-3; CDR3 protein: AIKTSENTGELF
V gene: TRBV5-1; CDR3 protein: ASSLARTGATTDTQY
V gene: TRBV24-1; CDR3 protein: ATSDFGTGLNEQF
V gene: TRBV5-6; CDR3 protein: ASSLEGSFDGYT
V gene: TRBV29-1; CDR3 protein: SVRQGYSNQPQH
V gene: TRBV20-1; CDR3 protein: SARESYYNEQF
V gene: TRBV4-3; CDR3 protein: ASSQVVGTDTQY
V gene: TRBV27; CDR3 protein: ASKRGQGDYEQY
V gene: TRBV28; CDR3 protein: ASRTGSSGYT
V gene: TRBV12-3/TRBV12-4; CDR3 protein: ASRPTPNTGELF
V gene: TRBV15; CDR3 protein: ATRLAGGTDTQY
V gene: TRBV7-9; CDR3 protein: ASSQAPGQGQF
V gene: TRBV20-1; CDR3 protein: SERGQGETQY
V gene: TRBV5-1; CDR3 protein: ASSFLGTGGLDTEAF
V gene: TRBV2; CDR3 protein: ASSRDRRETQY
V gene: TRBV5-5; CDR3 protein: ASSLTQGAGTGELF
V gene: TRBV6-2/TRBV6-3; CDR3 protein: ASSYDRKRDYGYT
V gene: TRBV7-6; CDR3 protein: ASSITLTPYNEQF
V gene: TRBV27; CDR3 protein: ASSFYAGGTDTQY
V gene: TRBV12-3/TRBV12-4; CDR3 protein: ASSLLRGGIEQF
V gene: TRBV27; CDR3 protein: ASSLTSRQFTDTQY
V gene: TRBV10-3; CDR3 protein: AISESAYYGYT
V gene: TRBV20-1; CDR3 protein: SARKLNVNTGELF